The sequence of this T cell receptor beta chain was determined in a study of vaccination and CD4 T cells after COVID-19. About the study: Post-diagnosis, post-COVID samples were collected after a median approximately 100 days, ranging 35 to 161.

On this clonotype: The antigen remains undetermined.

Sequence data for DNA of cultured CD4+ T cells were generated by the Oncomine TCR Beta short-read assay. Cultures of CD4+ T cells served as the source for extracting genomic DNA. TCRdb re-called the PCR reads with MiXCR, one entry per CDR3 protein. The table has roughly 8,200 distinct CDR3 sequences, around 51% seen once. The treatment was: approximately 9-day PBMC culture with coronavirus spike peptide pools or control peptides (ViraFEST assay). The CDR3 loop spans 14 amino acids. Between the trimmed V and J ends, which lost 1 base and 1 base, there was a span of 10 bases. Germline-derived CDR1 and CDR2 are DFQATT and SNEGSKA (reference sequence).

Sequencing was performed on CD4+ T cells from blood, cultured in vitro. J is TRBJ2-5 and V is TRBV20-1, with D hard to call. This receptor was identified in a human donor who had recovered from COVID-19. CDR3: CSARVGGIQETQYF. The CDR3 region has the DNA TGCAGTGCTAGAGTTGGTGGAATCCAAGAGACCCAGTACTTC.